A selection of T cell receptor beta chains follows, all from one sample in a study of blood T cell repertoires in COVID-19. TCRdb's table, derived via immunoSEQ multiplex PCR, lists solely in-frame clones and lacks some. The sample records about 240,000 clones, 70% to 85% being singletons. Sequenced input: peripheral blood. The receptors shown here come from a woman aged 80 or over with acute or convalescent COVID-19. Each CDR3 is given with its conserved first and last residue. A D gene is named only where the DNA matches it firmly. Not every row has a clone size; where given, it reads once, few, many or a size class.

D	size	V	J	CDR3	DNA
TRBD1	.	TRBV19	TRBJ1-4	CASSIDHPAGQGHLKLFF	TGTGCCAGTAGTATAGATCACCCGGCGGGACAGGGGCATTTAAAACTGTTTTTT
TRBD1	.	TRBV7-8	TRBJ2-7	CASSLGYRGPYEQYF	TGTGCCAGCAGCTTAGGGTACAGGGGCCCCTACGAGCAGTACTTC
.	.	TRBV4-3	TRBJ1-4	CASSQDPQGRDEKLFF	TGCGCCAGCAGCCAAGACCCCCAGGGGCGAGATGAAAAACTGTTTTTT
TRBD1	many	TRBV2	TRBJ1-4	CATGQGNEKLFF	TGTGCCACCGGACAGGGTAATGAAAAACTGTTTTTT
TRBD1	.	TRBV24-1	TRBJ2-7	CATSVLAVVVRGQGPLRLYEQYF	TGTGCCACCAGTGTCCTTGCCGTGGTGGTCCGGGGACAGGGACCCCTTAGGCTTTACGAGCAGTACTTC
TRBD1	once	TRBV19	TRBJ2-2	CASRKRKQGAFDGELFF	TGTGCCAGTAGAAAGAGAAAACAGGGGGCATTTGACGGGGAGCTGTTTTTT
TRBD1	.	TRBV19	TRBJ1-5	CASSKAGQDNQPQHF	TGTGCCAGTAGTAAGGCGGGACAGGATAATCAGCCCCAGCATTTT
TRBD2	.	TRBV3-1/TRBV3-2	TRBJ2-2	CASSQPSGGASGELFF	TGTGCCAGCAGCCAACCTAGCGGGGGGGCTTCCGGGGAGCTGTTTTTT
.	.	TRBV10-3	TRBJ1-1	CAIREGGTEAFF	TGTGCCATCAGGGAAGGGGGCACTGAAGCTTTCTTT
.	.	TRBV3-1/TRBV3-2	TRBJ1-2	CASSQGATKPTF	TGTGCCAGCAGCCAAGGGGCTACCAAGCCCACCTTC
TRBD2	.	TRBV7-9	TRBJ2-7	CASSLDLAGGSYEQYF	TGTGCCAGCAGCTTAGATCTAGCGGGAGGATCCTACGAGCAGTACTTC
.	few	TRBV27	TRBJ2-7	CASRQMGVYEQYF	TGTGCCAGCAGGCAGATGGGAGTTTACGAGCAGTACTTC
.	.	TRBV9	TRBJ2-2	CASSVQTSGRGTGELFF	TGTGCCAGCAGCGTACAAACCTCAGGCAGGGGCACCGGGGAGCTGTTTTTT
.	.	TRBV6-2/TRBV6-3	TRBJ2-1	CASSSSDREQFF	TGTGCCAGCAGTTCCTCCGACAGGGAGCAGTTCTTC
.	.	TRBV4-1	TRBJ1-5	CASSQDAGVGGNQPQHF	TGCGCCAGCAGCCAAGATGCAGGGGTTGGGGGCAATCAGCCCCAGCATTTT
TRBD2	.	TRBV3-1/TRBV3-2	TRBJ2-1	CASSRTIPGLAGTSSYNEQFF	TGTGCCAGCAGCCGAACTATTCCGGGACTAGCGGGAACGAGCTCCTACAATGAGCAGTTCTTC
.	few	TRBV19	TRBJ1-2	CATHQGRASYGYTF	TGTGCCACCCATCAGGGGAGAGCTAGCTATGGCTACACCTTC
TRBD2	.	TRBV3-1/TRBV3-2	TRBJ2-3	CASSRGGGARADTQYF	TGTGCCAGCAGCCGAGGCGGGGGGGCCAGAGCAGATACGCAGTATTTT
.	many	TRBV21-1	TRBJ2-7	CASSKNIRDTSCYEQYF	TGTGCCAGCAGCAAAAATATCCGGGACACCAGTTGCTACGAGCAGTACTTC
TRBD2	.	TRBV10-1	TRBJ2-5	CASSESGLAGGETQYF	TGCGCCAGCAGTGAGTCAGGCCTAGCGGGAGGCGAGACCCAGTACTTC
TRBD1	.	TRBV6-6	TRBJ1-4	CASRQTGNEKLFF	TGTGCCAGCAGACAGACAGGGAATGAAAAACTGTTTTTT
TRBD2	.	TRBV30	TRBJ2-7	CAWTRYGRTRFEQYF	TGTGCCTGGACCCGCTACGGGAGGACAAGGTTTGAGCAGTACTTC
.	.	TRBV11-2	TRBJ2-2	CASSSPRTRRANTGELFF	TGTGCCAGCAGCTCCCCACGAACTAGAAGAGCGAACACCGGGGAGCTGTTTTTT
.	.	TRBV23-1	TRBJ1-1	CASSPSGRSASEAFF	TGCGCCAGCAGTCCATCGGGTCGTAGCGCGAGTGAAGCTTTCTTT
TRBD1	.	TRBV7-9	TRBJ1-1	CASTRQGYLATPEAFF	TGTGCCAGCACGAGACAGGGGTACTTAGCCACCCCTGAAGCTTTCTTT
.	.	TRBV2	TRBJ1-2	CASSDSRGGYGYTF	TGTGCCAGCAGTGATAGCAGGGGTGGGTATGGCTACACCTTC
TRBD1	.	TRBV4-1	TRBJ2-1	CASSQIGQGRHEQFF	TGCGCCAGCAGCCAAATAGGACAGGGAAGGCACGAGCAGTTCTTC
TRBD2	.	TRBV2	TRBJ2-3	CASKRTSGRGGGATQYF	TGTGCCAGCAAAAGGACTAGCGGGAGGGGCGGCGGGGCTACGCAGTATTTT
.	once	TRBV6-5	TRBJ1-5	CASSYSGDNQPQHF	TGTGCCAGCAGTTACTCAGGGGACAATCAGCCCCAGCATTTT
.	.	TRBV6-4	TRBJ1-5	CASSPPGLARNQPQHF	TGTGCCAGCAGCCCCCCGGGGTTAGCCCGCAATCAGCCCCAGCATTTT
TRBD2	.	TRBV19	TRBJ2-7	CASSEGSGTRGYEQYF	TGTGCCAGTAGTGAGGGTAGCGGGACTCGAGGCTACGAGCAGTACTTC
TRBD2	.	TRBV11-2	TRBJ2-1	CASSFLTSGGLLF	TGTGCCAGCAGCTTCTTGACTAGCGGGGGGTTACTCTTC
TRBD1	few	TRBV28	TRBJ1-4	CASSLKGAGKLFF	TGTGCCAGCAGTTTAAAGGGGGCGGGAAAACTGTTTTTT